This is a list of T cell receptor beta chains from one sample in a study of T cells in Graves' hyperthyroidism and ophthalmopathy. One entry per CDR3 protein results from TCRdb running MiXCR on the multiplex PCR reads. This sample carries some 400,000 distinct CDR3 sequences, about 20% of them seen once, and the ten largest clones take about 3.5%. The sample comprised blood. The source is a woman aged 18 to 35 with Graves' hyperthyroidism. The CDR3 runs from the conserved cysteine through the conserved F or W. The order of the fields is J gene, D gene, CDR3 length, clone size, V gene, CDR3 DNA, CDR3 protein. The D gene is left open where the match is weak. Size values are once, few and many counts, or a class for expanded clones, and some rows have none.

TRBJ2-7 | NA | 15 | many | TRBV11-2 | TGTGCCAGCAGCCCCGACAGACTCTCCTCCTACGAGCAGTACTTC | CASSPDRLSSYEQYF
TRBJ1-3 | TRBD1 | 15 | many | TRBV20-1 | TGCAGTGCTAGGACAGGGGCGGAGGCTGGAAACACCATATATTTT | CSARTGAEAGNTIYF
TRBJ2-5 | TRBD1 | 20 | few | TRBV5-6 | TGTGCCAGCAGCTTGCTATACTATATCTTCGGGACAGGGGTGAAGGAGACCCAGTACTTC | CASSLLYYIFGTGVKETQYF
TRBJ2-2 | NA | 11 | many | TRBV6-1 | TGTGCCAGCAGTGGTCCCGGGGAGCTGTTTTTT | CASSGPGELFF
TRBJ1-1 | NA | 12 | many | TRBV20-1 | TGCAGTGCTAGAGAGGTCGACACTGAAGCTTTCTTT | CSAREVDTEAFF
TRBJ1-1 | NA | 15 | NA | TRBV7-9 | TGTGCCAGCAGCTCCTCCCTAGGGAAGAGCACTGAAGCTTTCTTT | CASSSSLGKSTEAFF
TRBJ1-2 | NA | 13 | many | TRBV7-9 | TGTGCCAGCAGCTTACGCCCGCGGGATGGCTACACCTTC | CASSLRPRDGYTF
TRBJ2-2 | NA | 14 | many | TRBV5-1 | TGCGCCAGCAGCTTGGTCAAGGAAACCGGGGAGCTGTTTTTT | CASSLVKETGELFF
TRBJ1-1 | NA | 12 | NA | TRBV30 | TGTGCCTGGAGCCGCTCGGATACTGAAGCTTTCTTT | CAWSRSDTEAFF
TRBJ1-5 | NA | 15 | NA | TRBV12-3/TRBV12-4 | TGTGCCAGCAGTTTTTCTTCATCTAGCAATCAGCCCCAGCATTTT | CASSFSSSSNQPQHF
TRBJ1-1 | NA | 13 | many | TRBV12-3/TRBV12-4 | TGTGCCAGCACCCCGGGGGTGAACACTGAAGCTTTCTTT | CASTPGVNTEAFF
TRBJ1-1 | NA | 13 | many | TRBV6-6 | TGTGCCAGCACCGAAAAAGGTTCTATGGAAGCTTTCTTT | CASTEKGSMEAFF
TRBJ1-1 | NA | 13 | many | TRBV6-2/TRBV6-3 | TGTGCCAGCAGCGAGGCGTTGTGGTATGAAGCTTTCTTT | CASSEALWYEAFF
TRBJ2-7 | TRBD1 | 15 | NA | TRBV6-1 | TGTGCCAGCAGCCCCGCCGGGACAGTACCCTACGAGCAGTACTTC | CASSPAGTVPYEQYF
TRBJ2-3 | TRBD2 | 13 | NA | TRBV6-1 | TGTGCCAGCGCAGCGGGGTTTGAAGATACGCAGTATTTT | CASAAGFEDTQYF
TRBJ1-2 | NA | 19 | NA | TRBV25-1 | TGTGCCAGCAGTGGTGGACCGTTCATCCGTCAGGGGAGGAAAAATGGCTACACCTTC | CASSGGPFIRQGRKNGYTF
TRBJ1-1 | NA | 16 | NA | TRBV6-1 | TGTGCCAGCATCCGGCCTCCCCCCCGCGAGGGCGATGAAGCTTTCTTT | CASIRPPPREGDEAFF
TRBJ2-7 | NA | 15 | many | TRBV28 | TGTGCCAGCAGTCTCGCGTCGGGGGTCTCCTACGAGCAGTACTTC | CASSLASGVSYEQYF
TRBJ1-2 | NA | 14 | NA | TRBV12-3/TRBV12-4 | TGTGCCAGCAGTTTAGTCCAGTTTAACTATGGCTACATCTTC | CASSLVQFNYGYIF
TRBJ2-5 | TRBD2 | 15 | many | TRBV4-1 | TGCGCCAGCAGCCAATGGCGGGGGGGCCTTTGGACCCAGTACTTC | CASSQWRGGLWTQYF
TRBJ1-2 | TRBD1 | 14 | many | TRBV10-1 | TGCGCCAGCAGTGAGACCAGGGGGGGCTTTGGCTACACCTTC | CASSETRGGFGYTF
TRBJ1-2 | NA | 14 | many | TRBV4-1 | TGCGCCAGCAGCCCACAACCCGGGCACTATGGCTACACCTTC | CASSPQPGHYGYTF
TRBJ1-1 | NA | 18 | many | TRBV5-1 | TGCGCCAGCAGCTTGATCGTCATAACCGGGACGGTGAACACTGAAGCTTTCTTT | CASSLIVITGTVNTEAFF
TRBJ2-5 | NA | 14 | many | TRBV10-3 | TGTGCCATCAGATCCGGGAGCTCGCAAGAGACCCAGTACTTC | CAIRSGSSQETQYF
TRBJ2-7 | TRBD1 | 16 | few | TRBV12-3/TRBV12-4 | TGTGCCAGCAGCACCAGGACAGGGGGTATGACCTACGAGCAGTACTTC | CASSTRTGGMTYEQYF
TRBJ2-2 | TRBD1 | 13 | many | TRBV28 | TGTGCCAGCGGGACAGTGAACACCGGGGAGCTGTTTTTT | CASGTVNTGELFF
TRBJ2-7 | NA | 14 | NA | TRBV2 | TGTGCCAGCAGTCAGGGACACGGGGGCTACGAGCAGTACTTC | CASSQGHGGYEQYF
TRBJ1-2 | TRBD1 | 14 | many | TRBV19 | TGTGCCAGTAAGACAGGGGGCGACTCCTTTGGCTACACCTTC | CASKTGGDSFGYTF